Shown below are 24 T cell receptor beta chains from a single sample sequenced in a study of T cells after yellow fever vaccination. TCRdb reprocessed the 5' RACE reads with MiXCR, giving one entry per CDR3 protein. The sample lists around 310,000 distinct CDR3 sequences; 3% to 4.5% were seen once. Material: PBMCs, obtained on the day of the yellow fever booster vaccination. These receptors all come from a man aged 18-30 years who received the YFV17D yellow fever vaccine.

A few counts support this clonotype. The chain joins TRBV3-1 to TRBJ2-1; D ambiguous. V dropped 0 bases and J dropped 4 bases, with 7 bases sitting between them. The CDR3 covers 14 residues. Germline lookup yields CDR1 LGHDT and CDR2 YNNKEL (reference sequence). Here the CDR3 DNA reads TGTGCCAGCAGCCAAGATCCAGATTACAATGAGCAGTTCTTC. It yields the protein CASSQDPDYNEQFF.

This clonotype appeared many times. V gene TRBV6-5 combines with J gene TRBJ1-1; D call uncertain. This CDR3 has 13 residues. The V gene lost 5 bases and the J gene lost 1 base, with 8 bases spanning the gap. The germline V gene has CDR1 MNHEY and CDR2 SVGAGI. CDR3: CASSNARNTEAFF. The CDR3 region has the DNA TGTGCCAGCAGTAACGCCAGGAACACTGAAGCTTTCTTT.

The V gene is TRBV18, the J gene TRBJ2-7, with 9 nucleotides matching TRBD1. The CDR3 extends over 16 amino acids. Germline V lookup: CDR1 KGHSH, CDR2 LQKENI. Trimming at V came to 4 bases and at J to 4 bases, leaving 11 bases not matched to a gene. In DNA form, the CDR3 reads TGTGCCAGCTCACAAAACACCGGGACAGGGCCGTACGAGCAGTACTTC. Translation: CASSQNTGTGPYEQYF.

This clonotype was recorded many times. This chain uses TRBV6-5 with TRBJ2-1; D possibly corresponds to TRBD2 (6 bases). In germline, CDR1 is MNHEY, CDR2 SVGAGI. The CDR3 extends over 16 amino acids. Trimming pared 6 bases from V and 5 bases from J, leaving 20 bases between. The CDR3 coding sequence is TGTGCCAGCAGCCCCGGGAGCGCCCAGGGTAACAATGAGCAGTTCTTC. Translated: CASSPGSAQGNNEQFF.

This clonotype has just a few counts. CDR3 protein: CASSLGSGGPNEQFF. The CDR3, as DNA: TGCGCCAGCAGCTTGGGTAGCGGGGGCCCCAATGAGCAGTTCTTC. V gene TRBV5-1 combines with J gene TRBJ2-1, with 9 bases identical to TRBD2. CDR3 length: 15 residues. V was clipped by 0 bases and J by 6 bases; unmatched bases: 4. Germline CDR1 and CDR2: SGHRS and YFSETQ.

This clonotype was seen a few times. This rearrangement joins TRBV29-1 to TRBJ2-3; D is perhaps TRBD2 (5 bases). Deletions cut 7 bases from V and 6 bases from J, with 17 bases between. This CDR3 is 13 amino acids long. The V gene's germline CDR1 is SQVTM and CDR2 ANQGSEA. CDR3: CSGRADPSDTQYF. The CDR3 DNA follows: TGCAGCGGGAGAGCGGACCCCAGTGATACGCAGTATTTT.

This clonotype was observed many times. The rearrangement uses TRBV5-1 and TRBJ2-7; D gene unclear. Per germline, CDR1 SGHRS and CDR2 YFSETQ. There are 10 residues in the CDR3. With 6 bases removed from V and 3 bases from J, the gap between germline ends came to 4 bases. The CDR3 DNA is TGCGCCAGCATCCTCTACGAGCAGTACGTC. Protein: CASILYEQYV.

This clonotype was counted at least ten times. The chain uses TRBV7-6 and TRBJ2-5; 7 positions agree with TRBD2. The germline gives CDR1 SGHVS, CDR2 FNYEAQ. This CDR3 has 14 amino acids. Trimming at V came to 5 bases and at J to 1 base, leaving 4 bases not matched to a gene. DNA of the CDR3: TGTGCCAGCAGCCCACGGGGGGTCCAAGAGACCCAGTACTTC. Translation gives CASSPRGVQETQYF.

This clonotype was picked up many times. The rearrangement uses TRBV30 and TRBJ1-4, with D perhaps matching TRBD1 (6 bases). CDR1 is GTSNPN, CDR2 SVGIG, per germline (reference sequence). Trimming left V 0 bases short and J 7 bases short, with 12 bases between. The length of the CDR3 is 14 residues. The CDR3 loop is CAWSVQGSGEKLFF. The CDR3 DNA sequence: TGTGCCTGGAGTGTCCAGGGGTCGGGTGAAAAACTGTTTTTT.

There are many counts of this clonotype. The J gene is TRBJ1-1, the V gene TRBV6-1; possibly TRBD1 for D (5 bases). This CDR3 spans 16 amino acids. Trimming removed 2 bases from V and 7 bases from J, with 20 bases in between. Germline V gene data show CDR1 as MNHNS and CDR2 as SASEGT. In DNA, the CDR3 is TGTGCCAGCAGTGAATGGGGCAACGGGGCGGCAATTGAAGCTTTCTTT. Protein sequence: CASSEWGNGAAIEAFF.

This clonotype was observed many times. This chain connects TRBV28 to TRBJ2-6; D unresolved. With 6 bases removed from V and 4 bases from J, the gap between germline ends came to 16 bases. Germline CDR1 MDHEN, CDR2 SYDVKM. The length of the CDR3 is 16 residues. CDR3 sequence: CASSTGLTGGANVLTF. The CDR3, as DNA: TGTGCCAGCAGCACTGGCCTGACGGGCGGGGCCAACGTCCTGACTTTC.

This chain links TRBV10-2 with TRBJ2-3; the D gene is possibly TRBD2 (7 bases). Trimming removed 8 bases from V and 1 base from J, with 13 bases in between. This CDR3 is built from 14 residues. The germline V gene encodes CDR1 WSHSY and CDR2 SAAADI. CDR3 sequence: CASGTSGGTDTQYF. In DNA form, the CDR3 reads TGCGCCAGCGGGACAAGCGGGGGCACAGATACGCAGTATTTT.

There are a few counts of this clonotype. The rearrangement joins TRBV19 to TRBJ2-2; D may be TRBD1 (6 bases). CDR3 length equals 14 residues. The germline V gene encodes CDR1 LNHDA and CDR2 SQIVND (reference sequence). Trimming stripped 6 bases from V and 4 bases from J, with 12 bases between. The CDR3 here is CASSAGVGTGELFF. CDR3 DNA: TGTGCCAGTAGCGCAGGGGTAGGCACCGGGGAGCTGTTTTTT.

The chain is built from TRBV7-9 and TRBJ2-6; no firm D call. There are 20 residues in the CDR3. Germline V lookup: CDR1 SEHNR, CDR2 FQNEAQ (reference sequence). V was cut by 5 bases and J by 0 bases, with 23 bases left in between. CDR3 sequence (DNA): TGTGCCAGCAGCGATTTGACTCGGACCAAATCGGGCTCTGGGGCCAACGTCCTGACTTTC. Protein: CASSDLTRTKSGSGANVLTF.

This clonotype occurred a few times. The V call is TRBV6-6, the J call TRBJ2-7; tentative D call: TRBD2 (6 bases). CDR1 and CDR2 (germline): MNHNY, SVGAGI (reference sequence). V lost 11 bases, J lost 7 bases, and 21 bases lay in between. The CDR3 totals 13 residues. CDR3 sequence: CASGEAPAGEQYV. For the CDR3, the DNA is TGTGCCTCGGGAGAGGCCCCCGCGGGGGAGCAGTACGTC.

This clonotype turned up a few times. J is TRBJ1-2 and V is TRBV4-2; possibly TRBD1 for D (5 bases). This CDR3 comprises 15 residues. V lost 1 base to trimming and J lost 7 bases, with 16 bases between them. Germline loops: CDR1 LGHNA, CDR2 YNFKEQ. CDR3 in amino acids: CASSQGEEGPGGYTF. The CDR3 bases are TGTGCCAGCAGCCAAGGAGAGGAGGGGCCCGGTGGCTACACCTTC.

This chain links TRBV19 with TRBJ2-2; D possibly corresponds to TRBD2 (5 bases). The CDR3 is 12 residues long. Germline CDR1 is LNHDA and CDR2 is SQIVND (reference sequence). Trimming stripped 6 bases from V and 7 bases from J, with 9 bases between. The CDR3 protein is CASRRGGGELFF. CDR3 in DNA: TGTGCCAGTAGACGGGGTGGCGGGGAGCTGTTTTTT.

This clonotype came up a few times. CDR3 protein: CASSKPSGLAGSTDTQYF. The CDR3 bases are TGTGCCAGCAGCAAACCATCGGGACTAGCGGGGAGCACAGATACGCAGTATTTT. The chain has TRBV21-1 and TRBJ2-3; TRBD2, the table's D call, lacks a check against the DNA. TRBV21-1 is an annotated pseudogene. CDR3 length: 18 amino acids.

There are a few counts of this clonotype. The CDR3 bases are TGTGCCAGCAGCCAAGAAGTCGCTAGCGGCACAGATACGCAGTATTTT. It yields the protein CASSQEVASGTDTQYF. The chain is built from TRBV4-2 and TRBJ2-3, with D perhaps TRBD2 (6 bases). The CDR3 is 16 amino acids. In germline, CDR1 is LGHNA, CDR2 YNFKEQ. V dropped 0 bases and J dropped 1 base, with 11 bases sitting between them.

V usage is TRBV7-2 and J usage is TRBJ1-5, with D perhaps matching TRBD1 (5 bases). V shed 2 bases and J shed 7 bases, with 12 bases lying between them. The CDR3 loop spans 14 amino acids. Germline V lookup: CDR1 SGHTA, CDR2 FQGNSA. The CDR3 DNA reads as TGTGCCAGCAGCTTAATGCAGGGAGGCCAGCCCCAGCATTTT. Its protein product is CASSLMQGGQPQHF. The full variable domain, rest sourced from reference TRBV7-2 and TRBJ1-5, is GAGVSQSPSNKVTEKGKDVELRCDPISGHTALYWYRQSLGQGLEFLIYFQGNSAPDKSGLPSDRFSAERTGGSVSTLTIQRTQQEDSAVYLCASSLMQGGQPQHFGDGTRLSIL.

The V and J genes are TRBV9 and TRBJ2-1; a possible D gene is TRBD2 (6 bases). Trimming shortened V by 0 bases and J by 0 bases, and 19 bases separated the two germline ends. CDR1 is SGDLS and CDR2 is YYNGEE in the germline V gene. The CDR3 is 19 residues long. This CDR3 is CASSVALTSMMSSYNEQFF. The CDR3 region has the DNA TGTGCCAGCAGCGTAGCTTTGACTAGTATGATGAGCTCCTACAATGAGCAGTTCTTC.

In this sample, this clonotype turned up many times. The genes are TRBV7-3 and TRBJ2-7; 7 bases agree with TRBD2. Germline V gene lookup returns CDR1 SGHTA and CDR2 FQGTGA. The CDR3 extends over 16 amino acids. V was pared by 0 bases and J by 0 bases, with 5 bases of the junction left unmatched. CDR3 region: CASSLTAAGSSYEQYF. The CDR3, as DNA: TGTGCCAGCAGCTTAACCGCAGCGGGGAGCTCCTACGAGCAGTACTTC.

This clonotype has a count of ten or more. The CDR3 DNA reads as TGTGCCAGCAGCCCACCGACAGCGAGTGGCTACACCTTC. The encoded protein is CASSPPTASGYTF. The chain carries TRBV11-2 and TRBJ1-2; D is perhaps TRBD1 (5 bases). V was cut by 5 bases and J by 7 bases, with 14 bases left in between. Germline V gene lookup returns CDR1 SGHAT and CDR2 FQNNGV. The CDR3 runs 13 residues.

The rearrangement uses TRBV5-1 and TRBJ2-2; no clear D. The CDR3 extends over 14 amino acids. Germline V CDR1 and CDR2: SGHRS, YFSETQ. Trimming pared 2 bases from V and 1 base from J, leaving 6 bases between. As DNA, the CDR3 is TGCGCCAGCAGCTTCCTCGGGAACACCGGGGAGCTGTTTTTT. Its protein is CASSFLGNTGELFF.